The clone carrying this T cell receptor (beta chain) appeared a few times. The antigen is undetermined. The sample originates from a study of blood T cells in healthy people across ages. Findings and caveats of the study: Naive T cell percentage strongly correlated with TCR beta diversity. Older age went with lower TCR beta diversity per million T cells, in a roughly linear way.

Primed by a sample-barcoded 5' primer and a J-beta primer mix, a second PCR proceeded for 7 to 11 cycles. The template-switch adaptor was a 5' adaptor with 12 random nucleotides. It tagged each cDNA molecule. TCRdb re-analysed the 5' RACE reads in MiXCR, keeping a single row per CDR3 protein. Of about 1.6 million distinct CDR3 sequences in the sample, about 35% were seen once. Trimming left V 0 bases short and J 5 bases short, with 8 bases between. In germline, CDR1 is MNHNS, CDR2 SASEGT. CDR3 length equals 14 residues. The genes are TRBV6-1 and TRBJ2-1; tentative D call: TRBD2 (5 bases). Sequenced material: blood. The clonotype was recovered from a woman aged 25 to 39 in good health. The CDR3 spells CASSEAGVNNEQFF. DNA for the CDR3: TGTGCCAGCAGTGAAGCGGGAGTCAACAATGAGCAGTTCTTC.